The 2 T cell receptor beta chains in this list originate from one sample, sequenced in a study of T cell changes during pregnancy in multiple sclerosis. TCRdb's table, derived via immunoSEQ multiplex PCR, lists solely in-frame clones and lacks some. The data hold 45,000 to 65,000 clones, with 80% to 95% observed a single time. The specimen comprised CD4+ T cells from peripheral blood mononuclear cells, sampled in the second trimester of pregnancy. The receptor set was obtained from a female donor with multiple sclerosis, enrolled in a pregnancy study.

The V and J genes are TRBV5-4 and TRBJ2-2; 10 bases map to TRBD2. CDR1 is SGHNT and CDR2 is YYREEE in the germline V gene (reference sequence). Trimming cost V 8 bases and J 5 bases; bases outside gene matches: 9. The CDR3 consists of 15 residues. The CDR3 protein is CASQPERGGTGELFF. CDR3 sequence (DNA): TGTGCCAGTCAGCCGGAGCGGGGGGGGACCGGGGAGCTGTTTTTT.

The chain links TRBV5-1 to TRBJ2-5; 12 bases are shared with TRBD2. This CDR3 comprises 14 residues. Germline CDR1 SGHRS, CDR2 YFSETQ. After removal of 7 bases from V and 3 bases from J, the junction contained 4 bases not matched to a gene. Written as DNA, the CDR3 is TGCGCCAGCGGCCCTAGCGGGGGGGAAGAGACCCAGTACTTC. Translated, it gives CASGPSGGEETQYF.